The sequence of this TCR beta chain was determined in a study of cytomegalovirus exposure and HLA in healthy donors (dated 2017 in TCRdb). For the wider study: According to an earlier analysis of 587 of the donors, roughly 180 million T cells yielded roughly 110 million unique TCR beta sequences and less than 300 Gb of sequence data. Rather than drawing on any new phenotypic data, the later analysis identified candidate immune exposures from TCR beta sequences and the way those sequences occurred across donors. A separate validation cohort of 100 to 150 different subjects was used in addition to the approximately 640-subject first cohort. Four or five DR-DQ haplotypes were handled as single units for association and clustering, since linkage in the cohort was strong. Every repertoire in the discovery cohort had been generated on one and the same sequencing platform. A later analysis re-analyzed previously published TCR beta repertoires from 650 to 800 donors and added high-resolution HLA genotyping to study TCR occurrence patterns. The number of donors typed differed by locus, with roughly 620-640 for A, B, C, DRB1 and DQB1, roughly 520 for DQA1, over 600 for DPA1, and over 400 for DPB1. Donor age, sex, ethnicity and CMV serostatus were compiled together with the repertoire data. An early release that covered fewer than 800 HLA-typed donors contained 300 to 350 gigabases of sequencing data and tens of millions of unique TCR sequences. To predict cytomegalovirus infection status, the study combined high-throughput TCR immunosequencing, statistical association of individual TCRs with disease status, and machine learning. The study aimed to test whether signatures of past pathogen exposure could be identified by cataloging public T cell receptors. Of the roughly 400 genotyped donors, approximately 83% fell in the genetic ancestry cluster associated with self-reported Caucasian donors. An earlier analysis of some 600 of the donors applied high-throughput TCR beta sequencing to assess whether each TCR beta V gene segment acted as functional or pseudogenic. A later genetic analysis used genome-wide SNP genotypes for 398 of the 666 donors, treating that subset as a discovery cohort. The study used immunosequencing to profile the T cell repertoires of approximately 650 subjects and linked those repertoires to cytomegalovirus serostatus. Across around 400 genotyped donors of the cohort, an average of roughly 200,000 unique TCR beta nucleotide sequences per donor were sequenced, and 15% to 20% of those sequences were non-productive. Class I and class II HLA loci were covered by the typing at four-digit resolution. Study-wide conclusions, independent of this receptor: A few of the identified cytomegalovirus-associated TCR beta chains were confirmed in vitro to be specific for cytomegalovirus antigens. At a false discovery rate of 0.05, a later analysis linked approximately 18,000 TCR beta sequences to specific HLA alleles. When HLA alleles, especially DR and DQ, strongly co-occurred, attributing TCR associations to individual alleles was difficult. Because some donors lacked HLA typing at each locus, the association tests relied only on the typed subset. The 87-base-pair reads could not distinguish some IMGT-functional V segments, including TRBV6-2 and TRBV6-3, so those segments were excluded. A further reported finding was that TCR beta sequences accurately predicted the HLA-A and HLA-B alleles for most subjects in the first cohort. An earlier analysis of around 500 of the donors showed that most TCR beta V segments appeared in productive rearrangements either about 87% or about 30% of the time, which broadly matched IMGT annotations. The only immune exposure information available for the cohort was CMV serostatus. V-gene and J-gene trimming of TCR beta chains was associated with a missense DCLRE1C variant in a later genetic analysis, and the association was replicated in an independent cohort. The classifier was reported to diagnose cytomegalovirus status with high specificity and sensitivity in both the original cohort and the validation cohort. Most TCR sequences were observed very rarely across donors, whereas some public TCRs were present in many individuals. In a later analysis, HLA-associated TCR beta chains showed more clonal expansion and lower generation probabilities than non-associated chains that were equally common. Some 16 rarely observed V segments, including chromosome 9 orphons, were excluded from the earlier analysis of several hundred of the donors because counts were too low. The study gave a list of about 160 TCR beta chains associated with cytomegalovirus. The cohort was sequenced for TCR beta chains only, and without alpha or paired-chain data the features that could be detected were limited. According to a later analysis, most CMV-associated TCR beta chains appeared to be HLA-restricted, and the HLA associations seemed to be driven largely by CMV exposure. In a later genetic analysis, fewer N-insertions in productive TCRs were reported among donors in an Asian-associated ancestry cluster than the 666-donor mean. A cluster of highly shared sequence variants was judged likely to represent a technical artifact of the sequencing pipeline. Correlated functional status among segregating V segments might be attributable to linkage disequilibrium, but an unknown experimental factor could not be ruled out. In a later analysis, several top co-occurrence clusters were reported to appear linked to parvovirus B19, influenza, CMV and Epstein-Barr virus. It was suggested by the authors that the approach could potentially be generalized to other disease states and immunological phenotypes. The presence/absence analyses assumed that sequencing depth was roughly uniform across donors, and that assumption may not be true. In a later analysis, TCR association rates were found to vary across HLA loci, with the most associated TCRs seen for DRB1 alleles and the fewest for HLA-C alleles.

In total, over 600 healthy bone marrow donors made up the cohort. All cohort members were sampled while nominally healthy, although unrecorded immune exposures were likely present. The donor tested CMV seronegative, placing the donor among the 300 to 400 seronegative members of the cohort. Each donor provided a peripheral blood sample, and peripheral blood mononuclear cells were used for TCR beta sequencing. Genomic DNA extraction from the blood cell samples was performed with the Qiagen DNeasy Blood Extraction Kit. This clone appeared a few times. Its target antigen remains unknown. The sample holds no much larger clone one base away, and base qualities are not on file. V lost 6 bases and J lost 1 base, and the count of bases not matched to a germline gene is 5. Spanning cysteine to phenylalanine, the CDR3 consists of 14 amino acids. The kept DNA is CDR3 alone, 42 bases in frame from the first base. As encoded in the germline V gene (reference sequence), CDR1 is SEHNR while CDR2 is FQNEAQ.

Libraries came from the immunoSEQ multiplex PCR assay. For the multiplex PCR, a mixture combining 60 forward primers for TCR Vbeta segments and 13 reverse primers for TCR Jbeta segments was used. A multiplex PCR assay on genomic DNA amplified the CDR3 region of rearranged TCR beta genes. The amplified TCR beta libraries were sequenced on the Illumina HiSeq System as 87-base-pair reads. On the authors' methods: A later analysis tallied roughly 80 million unique TCR beta chains across the roughly 610 repertoires, and about 12 million of those chains were shared by two or more donors. Raw reads were error-corrected and collapsed into unique sequences by a nearest-neighbor algorithm in which closely related sequences were merged to remove PCR and sequencing errors. V, D and J gene segments were assigned by aligning CDR3 sequences to IMGT reference sequences. For a sequence to be retained, a match of at least six nucleotides was required to both a V gene segment and a J gene segment. Rearrangements were classified as productive when the CDR3 lacked stop codons and remained in frame with V and J, and all other rearrangements were classified as non-productive. CDR3 was defined by IMGT convention, running from the second conserved V-encoded cysteine to the conserved J-encoded phenylalanine. The earlier analysis of approximately 590 of the donors excluded any sequence lacking an unambiguous match to a single V gene segment. In an earlier analysis of 587 of the donors, a V segment was called functional when productive rearrangements were above 56.7%, and segregating when the standard deviation between donors exceeded 5%. A statistical classification framework was built to diagnose cytomegalovirus status from the catalog of TCR beta chain sequences. In a later analysis, V and J genes were assigned by comparing TCR nucleotide sequences against IMGT/GENE-DB human TR gene sequences. The TCRdist pipeline was used in a later analysis to assign CDR3 sequences and most-parsimonious VDJ recombination scenarios. In a later analysis, every TCR beta chain was defined by the combination of its CDR3 amino acid sequence and its V-gene family, and reads without a unique V-gene family were dropped. To address suspected cross-contamination and a sequencing artifact, a later analysis removed several hundred highly shared, low-generation-probability nucleotide sequences. In a later analysis, a clonal expansion index for each public chain was calculated from normalized within-repertoire ranks of inferred template counts. In a later analysis, generation probabilities were computed using a VDJ recombination model fitted to out-of-frame rearrangements, and the results were checked against IGoR. In a later analysis, hypergeometric tests were used to score TCR-TCR, TCR-HLA and TCR-CMV co-occurrence, with a repertoire-size bias correction applied to TCR pairs. In a later analysis, false discovery rates were estimated by permuting HLA or CMV assignments 20 times. In a later analysis, co-occurring TCRs were grouped using DBSCAN, and TCRdist sequence similarity was added for clustering within HLA-allele-positive subsets. For co-occurrence clustering, repertoires with fewer than 30,000 or more than 120,000 public chains were excluded, along with five repertoires with anomalous nucleotide sharing. TCRdb took over this immuneACCESS table, retaining in-frame rearrangements with V and J assigned. Such tables are incomplete; in checked studies, under half of the missing clones stem from an unresolved V gene, and the remainder is unexplained. V and J calls plus clone size are reproduced from that table; the DNA served to infer D and trimming. In this sample the table shows 140,000 or so clones, roughly 90% of which occur a single time. Roughly 0.53% of the sample lies in the top ten.

The sequence derives from a woman aged 40 to 50 in good health and CMV-seronegative. Sequenced: PBMCs. This receptor chain uses TRBV7-9 and TRBJ2-7, with 8 bases in between that match TRBD1. The DNA sequence is as follows: TGTGCCAGCAGACGGACAGGGTATTCCTACGAGCAGTACTTC. Translated, this gives CASRRTGYSYEQYF.